This TCR beta chain was recovered during a study of CD8 T cells in ankylosing spondylitis. Points from the study as a whole: Ankylosing spondylitis blood appeared to carry a characteristic TCR beta motif of 7 or 8 highly homologous variants.

Molecular-barcoded quantitative 5'-RACE produced these TCR beta libraries. One entry per CDR3 protein results from TCRdb running MiXCR on the 5' RACE reads. The sample carries a few hundred thousand distinct CDR3 sequences, about a sixth recorded once. CDR3 size: 20 residues. Trimming took 0 bases from V and 4 from J; bases not matched to a gene: 20. CDR1 and CDR2 from the germline V gene are SGHAT and FQNNGV. Remarks on this clonotype: What it binds is not known.

The chain is built from TRBV11-2 and TRBJ2-7; 8 bases agree with TRBD2. Sequencing was performed on blood, either unsorted or a sorted T cell fraction (not recorded which). This TCR was recovered from a male donor with ankylosing spondylitis. This CDR3 reads CASSLDGLQLPGGDPYEQYF. The DNA of the CDR3 is TGTGCCAGCAGCTTAGATGGATTACAGCTACCCGGGGGGGATCCGTACGAGCAGTACTTC.